This TCR beta chain was retrieved from a study of shared clonotypes between healthy human individuals. Study conclusions and caveats: Naive subsets, compared against memory subsets, generally had larger estimated richness values.

It was across several immunoSEQ plates that each subset's genomic DNA was evenly split. TCRdb keeps only in-frame clones here, not all; method: immunoSEQ multiplex PCR. This repertoire shows roughly 2.5 million clones, more than 90% found once; its top ten account for about 0.13%. As concerns this clone: What it recognizes is unknown.

This TCR was recovered from a man aged 18 to 30 in good health. The sample consisted of naive CD4+ T cells sorted from blood. Documented subset: CD45RA+ positively selected.

The CDR3 sequence: CASSEEGGYNSPLHF. DNA of the CDR3: TGTGCCAGCAGTGAAGAAGGGGGTTATAATTCACCCCTCCACTTT. This sequence joins TRBV2 and TRBJ1-6; D is possibly TRBD1 (6 bases). Germline V lookup: CDR1 SNHLY, CDR2 FYNNEI. V shed 1 base and J shed 4 bases, with 8 bases lying between them. This CDR3 contains 15 residues.